This TCR beta chain appears in the sequencing data of a study of T-cell memory formation after mild COVID-19. Study-wide background: Clusters were largely donor specific.

In TCRdb, the 5' RACE reads were re-called with MiXCR into one record per CDR3 protein. The table shows 450,000 or so distinct CDR3 sequences, with around a quarter occurring only once. On this clonotype itself: As yet, its antigen is unknown.

Study results and caveats: For second-wave clones that peaked at day 37, SARS-CoV-2 specificity went unverified. Researchers report contracting CD4+ clones mostly in CM and EM, with CD8+ clones in EMRA. Clones that got smaller from day 15 to 85 had even CD4/CD8, while clones growing later tipped toward CD4+.

The sequence was collected from an adult woman who had mild COVID-19 (a few samples of this study predate the infection). Cell type and time point are not known. Sequencing was done on a sample of PBMCs or a T cell subset sorted from them (not recorded which).

DNA for the CDR3: TGTGCCAGTAGTACACGACAGTTAGCCAAAAACATTCAGTACTTC. This translates into CASSTRQLAKNIQYF. The chain is built from TRBV19 and TRBJ2-4; D perhaps matches TRBD1 (5 bases). Germline values: CDR1 LNHDA, CDR2 SQIVND (reference sequence). CDR3 size: 15 residues. The V gene lost 4 bases and the J gene lost 0 bases, with 10 bases spanning the gap.